A single sample is the source of the 25 T cell receptor beta chains below, sequenced in a study of CD8 T cells in Susac syndrome (dated by TCRdb to 2018 to 2020). Receptor libraries were prepared by the immunoSEQ multiplex PCR assay. RNA was extracted with the RNeasy kit and roughly 0.5 to 1 ug was reverse transcribed using random hexamers. Using fastp trimming at Q25 and MiXCR clonotype assembly, TCRdb reanalyzed the public sequencing data and kept in-frame beta chains. Rows with a matching CDR3 protein are joined into one entry that keeps the most common DNA and genes. In this sample the table shows 25,000 to 30,000 distinct CDR3 sequences, around 94% of which occur a single time. The ten largest clones represent around 0.27% of the sample. What was sequenced was CD8+ T cells from PBMCs. These receptors were obtained from a human donor in good health.

The chain links TRBV15 to TRBJ2-3, with no clear D. CDR1 is LNHNV, CDR2 YYDKDF, per germline (reference sequence). Trimming pared 3 bases from V and 4 bases from J, leaving 8 bases between. CDR3 length: 13 amino acids. The CDR3 bases are TGTGCCACCAGCAGGAACCAGCCAGATACGCAGTATTTT. Translating it yields CATSRNQPDTQYF.

This clonotype was counted a single time. A read error may account for a junction end that differs from germline. The chain is built from TRBV7-7 and TRBJ2-2; a possible D gene is TRBD2 (6 bases). This CDR3 is built from 15 residues. Germline CDR1 reads SSHAT; CDR2 reads FNYEAQ (reference sequence). The CDR3 region is CASSSGTLNTGELFF. DNA for the CDR3: TGTGCTAGCAGCTCCGGGACTTTGAACACCGGGGAGCTGTTTTTT.

The V call is TRBV12-3 or TRBV12-4, the J call TRBJ2-1, with 7 nucleotides matching TRBD1. V was clipped by 3 bases and J by 8 bases; unmatched bases: 7. The CDR3 has 14 residues. The CDR3 region has the DNA TGTGCCAGCAGTTTTAGGGACAGATCGTATGAGCAGTTCTTC. This codes for CASSFRDRSYEQFF.

The chain carries TRBV7-9 and TRBJ1-5; 7 bases are a match to TRBD1. The J segment lost 7 bases and the V segment lost 1 base, leaving 7 bases of the junction unmatched. Germline CDR1 is SEHNR and CDR2 is FQNEAQ (reference sequence). CDR3 size: 15 residues. The CDR3 protein is CASSLGWDRSQPQHF. The CDR3 bases are TGTGCCAGCAGCTTAGGGTGGGACAGAAGCCAGCCCCAGCATTTT.

The chain links TRBV6-5 to TRBJ1-6; D is unclear. V was pared by 10 bases and J by 2 bases, with 12 bases between. The CDR3 sequence is 14 residues long. Looked up from germline, CDR1 is MNHEY and CDR2 is SVGAGI. DNA for the CDR3: TGTGCCACCCGACAAGCGGCCTATAATTCACCCCTCCACTTT. As protein: CATRQAAYNSPLHF.

V and J are TRBV12-3 or TRBV12-4 and TRBJ2-7; D may be TRBD1 (5 bases). The CDR3 loop spans 14 amino acids. The V and J ends lost 2 bases and 0 bases respectively, with 8 bases between them. In nucleotides, the CDR3 is TGTGCCAGCAGTTTATGGGGCGGCTCCTACGAGCAGTACTTC. It is translated as CASSLWGGSYEQYF.

The V and J genes are TRBV6-2 or TRBV6-3 and TRBJ2-5; D remains unclear. Germline V gene data show CDR1 as MNHEY and CDR2 as SVGEGT. V was pared by 5 bases and J by 3 bases, with 19 bases between. The CDR3 runs to 16 residues. DNA for the CDR3: TGTGCCAGCAGTCGCCCAGTGGGGAACAAAGAAGAGACCCAGTACTTC. Translated, it gives CASSRPVGNKEETQYF.

J is TRBJ1-6 and V is TRBV7-9; tentatively, D is TRBD1 (5 bases). The CDR3 is made up of 14 amino acids. The ends were cut back, 7 bases at V and 7 bases at J, with 14 bases in the middle. Germline-derived CDR1 and CDR2 are SEHNR and FQNEAQ (reference sequence). CDR3 residues: CASTGGGTNSPLHF. The CDR3 DNA follows: TGTGCCAGCACCGGGGGGGGGACGAATTCACCCCTCCACTTT. Filled out from reference TRBV7-9 and TRBJ1-6, the complete variable domain reads DTGVSQNPRHKITKRGQNVTFRCDPISEHNRLYWYRQTLGQGPEFLTYFQNEAQLEKSRLLSDRFSAERPKGSFSTLEIQRTEQGDSAMYLCASTGGGTNSPLHFGNGTRLTVT.

The chain combines TRBV2 with TRBJ2-5, with D maybe TRBD2 (6 bases). CDR1 SNHLY and CDR2 FYNNEI come from the germline V gene. V was trimmed by 1 base and J by 1 base, leaving 7 bases between them. The CDR3 runs to 14 residues. The CDR3 coding sequence is TGTGCCAGCAGTGAAGTGGGGGGCCAAGAGACCCAGTACTTC. It encodes CASSEVGGQETQYF.

The rearrangement uses TRBV20-1 and TRBJ2-1; D is perhaps TRBD1 or TRBD2 (5 bases each). The V end lost 5 bases, the J end lost 10 bases, and 21 bases lay between the germline ends. Looked up from germline, CDR1 is DFQATT and CDR2 is SNEGSKA (reference sequence). CDR3 length: 14 residues. The CDR3 DNA follows: TGCAGTGCTCCCCTCCGGGACCGACTAAGAGAGCAGTTCTTC. Protein product: CSAPLRDRLREQFF.

The V call is TRBV25-1, the J call TRBJ1-1; 7 bases align to TRBD1. The length of the CDR3 is 16 residues. The ends lost 4 bases at V and 0 bases at J; junction bases unmatched: 8. Germline V gene sequence: CDR1 MGHDK, CDR2 SYGVNS. CDR3 bases: TGTGCCAGCAGTGCCCGGGGGACAGCTATGAACACTGAAGCTTTCTTT. The encoded protein is CASSARGTAMNTEAFF.

The chain combines TRBV6-1 with TRBJ1-3; weak D call: TRBD1 (5 bases). Deletions cut 1 base from V and 0 bases from J, with 13 bases between. The CDR3 sequence is 17 residues long. Germline V gives CDR1 MNHNS, CDR2 SASEGT. CDR3 in DNA: TGTGCCAGCAGTGAAGGGGGCGGGACCGGCTCTGGAAACACCATATATTTT. Protein: CASSEGGGTGSGNTIYF.

The rearrangement joins TRBV4-3 to TRBJ2-7, with 7 bases lining up with TRBD1. Germline-derived CDR1 and CDR2 are LGHNA and YSLEER. With V trimmed by 4 bases and J by 3 bases, 6 bases remained unmatched. The CDR3 spans 14 residues. The CDR3 reads CASSLYAGGYEQYF. The CDR3 bases are TGCGCCAGCAGCCTTTACGCAGGGGGCTACGAGCAGTACTTC.

The gene calls are TRBV6-1 and TRBJ2-1, with 11 bases aligning to TRBD2. The CDR3 consists of 15 residues. V was clipped by 4 bases and J by 4 bases; unmatched bases: 3. Germline V gene sequence: CDR1 MNHNS, CDR2 SASEGT. The CDR3 sequence is CASSATSGIYNEQFF. CDR3 DNA sequence: TGTGCCAGCAGTGCGACTAGCGGGATTTACAATGAGCAGTTCTTC.

The rearrangement links TRBV15 to TRBJ1-5; D gene uncertain. The CDR3 consists of 14 residues. The germline V gene has CDR1 LNHNV and CDR2 YYDKDF (reference sequence). V was shortened by 4 bases and J by 5 bases, with 12 bases between the two germline ends. The CDR3 is CATSKNSPHQPQHF. As DNA, the CDR3 is TGTGCCACCAGCAAGAACAGCCCGCATCAGCCCCAGCATTTT.

In this sample, this clonotype turned up a few times. This sequence joins TRBV5-4 and TRBJ1-2; D gene unclear. From germline, CDR1 is SGHNT and CDR2 YYREEE (reference sequence). Between the trimmed V and J ends, which lost 0 bases and 2 bases, there was a span of 5 bases. The CDR3 length is 13 residues. In DNA, the CDR3 is TGTGCCAGCAGCTTGGAAGGAAACTATGGCTACACCTTC. It translates to CASSLEGNYGYTF.

About this clonotype: A read error is likely, as this CDR3 ends without the conserved phenylalanine or tryptophan. The chain uses TRBV7-8 and TRBJ1-2; no firm D call. The V end was cut by 2 bases, the J end by 4 bases, with 14 bases between. Germline V gene data show CDR1 as SGHVS and CDR2 as FQNEAQ. CDR3 length: 15 amino acids. The DNA for the CDR3 is TGTGCCAGCAGCTTAAGTAGAGGGTCGGGCTATGGCTACACCCTC. It specifies CASSLSRGSGYGYTL.

The chain uses TRBV5-5 and TRBJ2-7; D is possibly TRBD1 or TRBD2 (5 bases each). Looked up from germline, CDR1 is SGHKS and CDR2 is YYEKEE (reference sequence). The CDR3 is 14 amino acids. V was pared by 6 bases and J by 5 bases, with 18 bases between. The CDR3 region has the DNA TGTGCCAGCACCGACATCCGGGGCCACGACGAGCAGTACTTC. Translation: CASTDIRGHDEQYF. The complete variable domain, with remaining parts taken from reference TRBV5-5 and TRBJ2-7, reads DAGVTQSPTHLIKTRGQQVTLRCSPISGHKSVSWYQQVLGQGPQFIFQYYEKEERGRGNFPDRFSARQFPNYSSELNVNALLLGDSALYLCASTDIRGHDEQYFGPGTRLTVT.

The gene calls are TRBV20-1 and TRBJ1-3; unclear D gene. CDR1 is DFQATT, CDR2 SNEGSKA, per germline (reference sequence). The CDR3 is 14 residues long. Deletions cut 4 bases from V and 3 bases from J, with 13 bases between. The CDR3: CSAKIASVGNTIYF. CDR3 nucleotides: TGCAGTGCTAAGATAGCGTCGGTTGGAAACACCATATATTTT.

V usage is TRBV12-3 or TRBV12-4 and J usage is TRBJ1-2, with TRBD1 as a possible D gene (5 bases). The V end lost 3 bases, the J end lost 2 bases, and 10 bases lay between the germline ends. This CDR3 region has 14 residues. CDR3 coding DNA: TGTGCCAGCAGTTTGCTTCAGGGCAACTATGGCTACACCTTC. Its translation: CASSLLQGNYGYTF.

J is TRBJ1-1 and V is TRBV13; D is perhaps TRBD1 (5 bases). This CDR3 contains 18 residues. The germline V gene encodes CDR1 PRHDT and CDR2 FYEKMQ (reference sequence). Trimming removed 2 bases at V and 1 base at J, with 20 bases between. The CDR3 reads CASSLTWERGLTNTEAFF. CDR3 nucleotide sequence: TGTGCCAGCAGCTTAACTTGGGAGAGGGGACTTACGAACACTGAAGCTTTCTTT.

The J gene is TRBJ2-1, the V gene TRBV4-1, with 11 positions matching TRBD2. This CDR3 contains 20 residues. V shed 0 bases and J 0 bases; nucleotides not matched to a gene: 10. Germline V gene sequence: CDR1 MGHRA, CDR2 YSYEKL. CDR3 region: CASSQDLRLAGGSSYNEQFF. In nucleotides, the CDR3 is TGCGCCAGCAGCCAAGATTTGAGGCTAGCGGGGGGTAGCTCCTACAATGAGCAGTTCTTC.

V usage is TRBV6-4 and J usage is TRBJ2-1; TRBD2 agrees at 9 bases. The V gene's germline CDR1 is MRHNA and CDR2 SNTAGT. There are 15 residues in the CDR3. V dropped 6 bases and J dropped 7; count of bases not matched to a gene: 10. CDR3 residues: CASSPTGGGVNEQFF. The CDR3, as DNA: TGTGCCAGCAGCCCTACGGGCGGGGGGGTAAATGAGCAGTTCTTC.

The chain links TRBV6-5 to TRBJ2-2; maybe TRBD2 (7 bases). The ends were cut back, 0 bases at V and 5 bases at J, with 19 bases in the middle. The length of the CDR3 is 18 residues. The V gene's germline CDR1 is MNHEY and CDR2 SVGAGI. As DNA, the CDR3 is TGTGCCAGCAGTTACTCGAGACGGGGGGCGCAGAGGACCGGGGAGCTGTTTTTT. Protein product: CASSYSRRGAQRTGELFF.

V and J are TRBV6-2 or TRBV6-3 and TRBJ1-5; D remains ambiguous. Germline loops: CDR1 MNHEY, CDR2 SVGEGT. The CDR3 runs to 13 residues. Trimming took 0 bases from V and 4 from J, leaving 4 bases between them. CDR3 DNA: TGTGCCAGCAGTTACTCGAGGAATCAGCCCCAGCATTTT. It codes for CASSYSRNQPQHF.